This T cell receptor (beta chain) was documented in a study of graft-versus-host responses after intestinal transplantation. Study-level background: Grafts that recipients had were multivisceral, liver-intestinal, or isolated intestinal transplants.

The data were produced by immunoSEQ multiplex PCR, yet TCRdb's version contains in-frame clones alone and is incomplete. The top ten hold roughly 0.71% of the sample, which has 90,000 to 120,000 clones, approximately 86% seen once. Germline V gene sequence: CDR1 KGHSH, CDR2 LQKENI. Trimming removed 5 bases from V and 2 bases from J; junction bases left unmatched: 6. The CDR3 sequence is 15 residues long. Regarding the study as a whole: Allograft graft-versus-host to host-versus-graft clonal ratios ran high in patients with graft-donor T cell macrochimerism. Marrow from the recipient contained GvH clones, some of which had appeared first in ileum or blood.

Remarks on this clone: The antigen is not known.

The gene calls are TRBV18 and TRBJ1-5, with TRBD1 identical over 7 bases. The specimen was unstimulated CD4+ T cells sorted from spleen or lymph node cells, collected before transplant. This clonotype originated in a human donor who was the organ donor for an intestinal transplant. The CDR3 bases are TGTGCCAGCTCATTATTTGGACAGGGCAATCAGCCCCAGCATTTT. Translated: CASSLFGQGNQPQHF.